These 26 T cell receptor beta chains came from one sample sequenced in a study of blood T cell repertoires in COVID-19. Produced via immunoSEQ multiplex PCR; TCRdb's table is partial and in-frame only. The repertoire has some 30,000 clones, 90% of them found once; the top ten carry about 8%. The sequenced sample consisted of peripheral blood. All receptors derive from a man in his 70s with active or convalescent COVID-19.

The V call is TRBV18, the J call TRBJ1-5, with D possibly being TRBD1 (5 bases). This CDR3 region has 14 residues. Deletions cut 3 bases from V and 2 bases from J, with 8 bases between. Per the germline V gene, CDR1 is KGHSH and CDR2 is LQKENI. This CDR3 is CASSPGQGNQPQHF. As DNA, the CDR3 is TGTGCCAGCTCACCGGGGCAGGGCAATCAGCCCCAGCATTTT.

This chain links TRBV4-3 with TRBJ2-3; 10 bases agree with TRBD2. The junction had 6 bases not matched to a gene; V was cut back by 4 bases and J by 5 bases. The germline V gene has CDR1 LGHNA and CDR2 YSLEER. The CDR3 consists of 15 residues. The CDR3 sequence is CASSPRAGGGDTQYF. DNA of the CDR3: TGCGCCAGCAGCCCCCGAGCGGGGGGGGGAGATACGCAGTATTTT.

The chain joins TRBV2 to TRBJ2-1; D call uncertain. CDR1 and CDR2 (germline): SNHLY, FYNNEI. The CDR3 loop spans 11 amino acids. V was clipped by 4 bases and J by 14 bases, with 12 bases between them. CDR3 sequence: CASSVHLEKFF. CDR3 coding DNA: TGTGCCAGCAGTGTCCACCTAGAAAAGTTCTTC.

The chain has TRBV18 and TRBJ2-1, with 8 bases identical to TRBD2. This CDR3 has 17 amino acids. After removal of 0 bases from V and 3 bases from J, the junction contained 7 bases not matched to a gene. Germline lookup yields CDR1 KGHSH and CDR2 LQKENI. This chain's CDR3 is CASSPPLGGRNYNEQFF. The DNA of the CDR3 is TGTGCCAGCTCACCACCGCTCGGCGGGAGGAACTACAATGAGCAGTTCTTC.

The rearrangement links TRBV5-6 to TRBJ2-7; TRBD2 aligns across 9 bases. Germline CDR1 SGHDT, CDR2 YYEEEE. V lost 4 bases and J lost 5; bases outside the gene matches: 10. The CDR3 runs 15 residues. CDR3 loop: CASSGSGTSHDEQYF. For the CDR3, the DNA is TGTGCCAGCAGCGGATCCGGGACTAGCCATGACGAGCAGTACTTC.

CDR3 region: CASRYSLAGNEQYV. CDR3 sequence (DNA): TGTGCCAGCCGTTACTCACTAGCGGGGAACGAGCAGTACGTC. The V and J genes are TRBV6-6 and TRBJ2-7; 10 nucleotides align to TRBD2. CDR3 size: 14 residues. Germline-derived CDR1 and CDR2 are MNHNY and SVGAGI (reference sequence).

The chain joins TRBV7-2 to TRBJ1-2; no clear D gene. The germline CDR1 and CDR2 sequences are SGHTA and FQGNSA. The CDR3 covers 12 residues. Trimming took 4 bases from V and 7 from J, leaving 10 bases between them. CDR3: CASSSSRSGYTF. The CDR3 DNA reads TGTGCCAGCAGCTCGTCTCGGAGTGGCTACACCTTC.

In its sample, this clone was seen a few times. V gene TRBV15 combines with J gene TRBJ2-2, with 10 bases aligning to TRBD2. The trim removed 4 bases at V and 8 bases at J, leaving 19 bases unmatched. This CDR3 spans 19 amino acids. The V gene's germline CDR1 is LNHNV and CDR2 YYDKDF (reference sequence). CDR3 nucleotide sequence: TGTGCCACCAGCAAGGGAGCAGCGGGAGGGCCGATCGGGTCTGGGGAGCTGTTTTTT. Residues: CATSKGAAGGPIGSGELFF.

V and J are TRBV19 and TRBJ2-5; maybe TRBD2 (7 bases). V lost 6 bases to trimming and J lost 5 bases, with 19 bases between them. Germline CDR1 and CDR2: LNHDA and SQIVND (reference sequence). This CDR3 is built from 15 residues. The DNA of the CDR3 is TGTGCCAGTAGCCTAGTGGGGGGGGCCGGGGAGACCCAGTACTTC. It yields the protein CASSLVGGAGETQYF.

This chain joins TRBV5-1 and TRBJ2-5; D is uncertain. The CDR3 loop spans 14 amino acids. Germline V gene data show CDR1 as SGHRS and CDR2 as YFSETQ. Trimming took 0 bases from V and 5 from J, leaving 11 bases between them. The CDR3 loop is CASSLVASGETQYF. CDR3 sequence (DNA): TGCGCCAGCAGCTTGGTGGCTAGTGGCGAGACCCAGTACTTC.

The chain carries TRBV2 and TRBJ1-3; D is unclear. This CDR3 is 12 amino acids long. V was clipped by 4 bases and J by 4 bases, with 5 bases between them. Germline CDR1 and CDR2: SNHLY and FYNNEI. The CDR3 coding sequence is TGTGCCAGCAGTGGCCAGGGAAACACCATATATTTT. This sequence encodes CASSGQGNTIYF.

This chain uses TRBV12-3 or TRBV12-4 with TRBJ2-4; D perhaps matches TRBD1 (5 bases). The CDR3 has 13 residues. With 5 bases removed from V and 11 bases from J, the gap between germline ends came to 16 bases. CDR3 amino acids: CASSPRAVDVQYF. As DNA, the CDR3 is TGTGCCAGCAGTCCCAGGGCAGTCGACGTTCAGTACTTC.

This chain uses TRBV18 with TRBJ2-7; 8 bases fit TRBD2. V lost 2 bases and J lost 7; bases outside the gene matches: 7. This CDR3 spans 14 amino acids. Germline CDR1 KGHSH, CDR2 LQKENI. For the CDR3, the DNA is TGTGCCAGCTCACCAGTTGGTAGCGGGAATGAGCAGTACGTC. This sequence encodes CASSPVGSGNEQYV.

The V call is TRBV9, the J call TRBJ1-6, with D maybe TRBD1 (5 bases). Germline V lookup: CDR1 SGDLS, CDR2 YYNGEE. Trimming took off 4 bases at V and 9 bases at J, with 20 bases between the two ends. The CDR3 runs 16 residues. The CDR3 DNA sequence: TGTGCCAGCAGCCCACAAGCCGACAGAAAGCTTTCACCCCTCCACTTT. Encoded protein: CASSPQADRKLSPLHF. Together with reference TRBV9 and TRBJ1-6, the CDR3 gives the full variable domain: DSGVTQTPKHLITATGQRVTLRCSPRSGDLSVYWYQQSLDQGLQFLIQYYNGEERAKGNILERFSAQQFPDLHSELNLSSLELGDSALYFCASSPQADRKLSPLHFGNGTRLTVT.

The chain couples TRBV3-1 (or the pseudogene TRBV3-2) to TRBJ2-1; TRBD1 aligns across 9 bases. The germline CDR1 and CDR2 sequences are LGHDT and YNNKEL (reference sequence). The CDR3 contains 14 residues. The ends lost 5 bases at V and 8 bases at J; junction bases unmatched: 7. The CDR3 loop reads CASSKDRGFDEQFF. The CDR3 region has the DNA TGTGCCAGCAGCAAGGACAGGGGATTTGATGAGCAGTTCTTC.

This rearrangement joins TRBV3-1 (or the pseudogene TRBV3-2) to TRBJ2-3; tentative D call: TRBD2 (6 bases). The CDR3 has 15 amino acids. Per germline, CDR1 LGHDT and CDR2 YNNKEL (reference sequence). V was clipped by 4 bases and J by 1 base, with 12 bases between them. CDR3 loop: CASSRRTTGTDTQYF. The CDR3 coding sequence is TGTGCCAGCAGCCGTAGGACTACCGGCACAGATACGCAGTATTTT.

This sequence joins TRBV15 and TRBJ2-7; 8 bases are shared with TRBD2. The germline gives CDR1 LNHNV, CDR2 YYDKDF (reference sequence). Unmatched junction bases numbered 6, after V lost 1 base and J lost 1 base. This CDR3 is built from 16 residues. As DNA, the CDR3 is TGTGCCACCAGCAGAGGAAGCGGGGGTTCGTCCTACGAGCAGTACTTC. Translating it yields CATSRGSGGSSYEQYF. Filled out from reference TRBV15 and TRBJ2-7, the complete variable domain reads DAMVIQNPRYQVTQFGKPVTLSCSQTLNHNVMYWYQQKSSQAPKLLFHYYDKDFNNEADTPDNFQSRRPNTSFCFLDIRSPGLGDTAMYLCATSRGSGGSSYEQYFGPGTRLTVT.

The V and J genes are TRBV9 and TRBJ2-2, with a weak D call TRBD1 (6 bases). Trimming took off 2 bases at V and 4 bases at J, with 15 bases between the two ends. The CDR3 totals 16 residues. Germline V gene data show CDR1 as SGDLS and CDR2 as YYNGEE. CDR3 DNA sequence: TGTGCCAGCAGCGTCATGGGGGCCTCCACCACCGGGGAGCTGTTTTTT. It is translated as CASSVMGASTTGELFF.

This sequence joins TRBV2 and TRBJ2-1, with D possibly TRBD1 on 6 matching bases. This CDR3 has 15 amino acids. Germline V gene sequence: CDR1 SNHLY, CDR2 FYNNEI. V was pared by 2 bases and J by 5 bases, with 13 bases between. CDR3 loop: CASSETGHIDNEQFF. The CDR3 region has the DNA TGTGCCAGCAGTGAAACGGGACACATTGACAATGAGCAGTTCTTC. The variable domain in full, completed from reference TRBV2 and TRBJ2-1, reads EPEVTQTPSHQVTQMGQEVILRCVPISNHLYFYWYRQILGQKVEFLVSFYNNEISEKSEIFDDQFSVERPDGSNFTLKIRSTKLEDSAMYFCASSETGHIDNEQFFGPGTRLTVL.

This clone was recorded a few times. The gene calls are TRBV10-3 and TRBJ1-6, with 9 bases that match TRBD1. This CDR3 spans 15 amino acids. The J segment lost 12 bases and the V segment lost 0 bases, leaving 6 bases of the junction unmatched. CDR1 and CDR2 from the germline V gene are ENHRY and SYGVKD. Written as DNA, the CDR3 is TGTGCCATCAGTGAGTCGGACAGGGGAGCTGGACCCCTCCACTTT. The encoded protein is CAISESDRGAGPLHF.

The gene calls are TRBV5-1 and TRBJ1-4; TRBD1 matches at 12 bases. Trimming at V came to 4 bases and at J to 7 bases, leaving 5 bases not matched to a gene. Germline CDR1 SGHRS, CDR2 YFSETQ. The CDR3 is 15 amino acids. The CDR3 region has the DNA TGCGCCAGCAGCCAGGGACAGGGGGCTTTTGAAAAACTGTTTTTT. Translating gives CASSQGQGAFEKLFF.

This clone was counted once. This chain links TRBV5-4 with TRBJ2-3; perhaps TRBD1 as D (5 bases). The CDR3 spans 17 residues. Trimming cost V 0 bases and J 0 bases, with 14 bases left between them. Looked up from germline, CDR1 is SGHNT and CDR2 is YYREEE (reference sequence). The CDR3 here is CASSLEPTGASTDTQYF. CDR3 nucleotides: TGTGCCAGCAGCTTGGAACCCACAGGAGCTAGCACAGATACGCAGTATTTT.

The chain has TRBV7-9 and TRBJ2-5; tentatively, D is TRBD1 (6 bases). Trimming left V 1 base short and J 5 bases short, with 11 bases between. The CDR3 has 14 residues. Germline V gives CDR1 SEHNR, CDR2 FQNEAQ (reference sequence). This CDR3 reads CASSLVGQGETQYF. In DNA, the CDR3 is TGTGCCAGCAGCTTAGTTGGGCAGGGGGAGACCCAGTACTTC.

The V and J genes are TRBV9 and TRBJ2-1; 14 bases match TRBD2. The CDR3 runs 15 residues. The V segment lost 3 bases and the J segment 9 bases; nucleotides outside the gene matches: 5. The germline CDR1 and CDR2 sequences are SGDLS and YYNGEE. DNA of the CDR3: TGTGCCAGCAGCGAGGGACTAGCGGGGGAGTTTGAGCAGTTCTTC. Its protein is CASSEGLAGEFEQFF.

V gene TRBV2 combines with J gene TRBJ1-1; unclear D gene. The V end lost 4 bases, the J end lost 2 bases, and 11 bases lay between the germline ends. The germline CDR1 and CDR2 sequences are SNHLY and FYNNEI. This CDR3 has 14 amino acids. The CDR3 region is CASSALASNTEAFF. CDR3 DNA: TGTGCCAGCAGTGCGCTGGCATCCAACACTGAAGCTTTCTTT.

The DNA of the CDR3 is TGTGCCAGCAGCGGCGGTACAGGACGGTCGCCTTACGAGCAGTACTTC. The encoded protein is CASSGGTGRSPYEQYF. The genes are TRBV5-4 and TRBJ2-7; a weak D match, TRBD1 (5 bases). CDR1 and CDR2 (germline): SGHNT, YYREEE (reference sequence). Trimming left V 4 bases short and J 4 bases short, with 21 bases between. The CDR3 contains 16 residues.